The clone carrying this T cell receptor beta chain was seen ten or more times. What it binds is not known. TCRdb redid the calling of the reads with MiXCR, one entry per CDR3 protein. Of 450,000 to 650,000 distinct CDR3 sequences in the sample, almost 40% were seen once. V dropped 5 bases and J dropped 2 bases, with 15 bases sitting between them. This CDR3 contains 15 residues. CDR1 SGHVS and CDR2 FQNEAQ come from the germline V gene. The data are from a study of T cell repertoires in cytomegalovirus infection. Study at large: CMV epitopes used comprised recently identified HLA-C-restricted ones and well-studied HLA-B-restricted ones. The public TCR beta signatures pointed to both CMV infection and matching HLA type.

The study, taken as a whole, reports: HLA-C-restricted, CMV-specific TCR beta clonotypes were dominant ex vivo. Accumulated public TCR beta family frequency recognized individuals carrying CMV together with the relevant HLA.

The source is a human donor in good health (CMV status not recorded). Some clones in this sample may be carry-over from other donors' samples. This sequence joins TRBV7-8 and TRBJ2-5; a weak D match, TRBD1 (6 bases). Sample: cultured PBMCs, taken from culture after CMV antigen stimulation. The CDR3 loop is CASSDLGTTQETQYF. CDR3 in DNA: TGTGCCAGCAGCGACCTAGGGACAACTCAAGAGACCCAGTACTTC.